One and the same sample provided the 10 T cell receptor beta chains below, sequenced in a study of cytomegalovirus exposure and HLA in healthy donors. A multiplex PCR was run with 60 Vbeta primers and 13 Jbeta primers. Method: immunoSEQ multiplex PCR; TCRdb's copy keeps in-frame clones and lacks some. The table records over 150,000 clones, 60% to 80% of them present only once. The sequenced sample consisted of PBMCs. These receptor sequences come from a man between 18 and 29 years old in good health and CMV-seropositive.

The chain has TRBV27 and TRBJ1-6; D is unresolved. Trimming pared 5 bases from V and 0 bases from J, leaving 8 bases between. Germline V gene data show CDR1 as MNHEY and CDR2 as SMNVEV (reference sequence). This CDR3 region has 15 residues. The CDR3 region is CASSILSSYNSPLHF. The CDR3, as DNA: TGTGCCAGCAGTATTCTGAGCTCCTATAATTCACCCCTCCACTTT.

In its sample, this clone was seen once. The chain links TRBV11-1 to TRBJ2-3; TRBD2 matches at 8 bases. CDR3 length equals 13 residues. The germline V gene has CDR1 SGHAT and CDR2 FQDESV (reference sequence). J lost 5 bases, V lost 3 bases, and 1 base had no gene match. The CDR3 spells CASSFGGVDTQYF. The CDR3 bases are TGTGCCAGCAGCTTCGGGGGGGTAGATACGCAGTATTTT. Supplemented by reference TRBV11-1 and TRBJ2-3, the full variable domain reads EAEVAQSPRYKITEKSQAVAFWCDPISGHATLYWYRQILGQGPELLVQFQDESVVDDSQLPKDRFSAERLKGVDSTLKIQPAELGDSAMYLCASSFGGVDTQYFGPGTRLTVL.

This clone showed up just a few times. The V gene is TRBV4-3, the J gene TRBJ1-1; perhaps TRBD1 as D (5 bases). The V end was cut by 0 bases, the J end by 4 bases, with 9 bases between. Germline V gene lookup returns CDR1 LGHNA and CDR2 YSLEER. The CDR3 consists of 14 residues. The CDR3 loop reads CASSQDSGGTEAFF. CDR3 nucleotides: TGCGCCAGCAGCCAAGATTCGGGGGGCACTGAAGCTTTCTTT.

This clone has just a few counts. The V and J genes are TRBV10-3 and TRBJ2-3, with D perhaps TRBD1 (5 bases). V lost 2 bases to trimming and J lost 5 bases, with 11 bases between them. The CDR3 is made up of 14 amino acids. CDR1 is ENHRY and CDR2 is SYGVKD in the germline V gene. CDR3 DNA: TGTGCCATCAGTGAGGGCAGGGAAAAAGATACGCAGTATTTT. It is translated as CAISEGREKDTQYF.

V is TRBV5-4 and J is TRBJ2-5; D may be TRBD2 (7 bases). CDR3 length equals 15 residues. Germline V gene data show CDR1 as SGHNT and CDR2 as YYREEE (reference sequence). V was clipped by 1 base and J by 4 bases, with 14 bases between them. This chain's CDR3 is CASSLMGGGRETQYF. Here the CDR3 DNA reads TGTGCCAGCAGCTTGATGGGGGGCGGGAGAGAGACCCAGTACTTC.

On this clone: The sample carries other DNA sequences with the same CDR3. CDR3 in amino acids: CSATNSYEQYF. DNA of the CDR3: TGCAGTGCTACTAACTCCTACGAGCAGTACTTC. This chain links TRBV20-1 with TRBJ2-7, with D unclear. The germline gives CDR1 DFQATT, CDR2 SNEGSKA (reference sequence). V lost 4 bases and J lost 0, with 4 bases in between. This CDR3 region has 11 residues.

The chain has TRBV2 and TRBJ2-7, with 11 bases fitting TRBD1. The CDR3 spans 15 residues. Germline V CDR1 and CDR2: SNHLY, FYNNEI. The V gene end was trimmed by 5 bases and the J gene end by 2 bases; junction bases not matched to a gene: 5. The CDR3 nucleotides read TGTGCCAGCAGTAAGTCGGGACAGGGGGCCTACGAGCAGTACTTC. It yields the protein CASSKSGQGAYEQYF.

This clone was recorded a few times. The chain couples TRBV9 to TRBJ2-1; maybe TRBD2 (6 bases). This CDR3 has 14 residues. Trimming left V 0 bases short and J 16 bases short, with 20 bases between. Germline CDR1 reads SGDLS; CDR2 reads YYNGEE. This CDR3 reads CASSVVVFGGALFF. CDR3 DNA sequence: TGTGCCAGCAGCGTAGTAGTTTTCGGGGGAGCACTCTTCTTC.

The chain uses TRBV19 and TRBJ2-1; tentatively, D is TRBD1 (6 bases). Trimming stripped 3 bases from V and 0 bases from J, with 9 bases between. The V gene's germline CDR1 is LNHDA and CDR2 SQIVND (reference sequence). The CDR3 is 15 amino acids. As DNA, the CDR3 is TGTGCCAGTAGTATTCAGGGGAGCTCCTACAATGAGCAGTTCTTC. Its protein product is CASSIQGSSYNEQFF.

The chain combines TRBV19 with TRBJ2-7; 10 bases are shared with TRBD2. The junction had 7 bases not matched to a gene; V was cut back by 8 bases and J by 6 bases. CDR1 and CDR2 (germline): LNHDA, SQIVND (reference sequence). This CDR3 has 13 amino acids. The CDR3: CASSTSGRIEQYF. The CDR3 region has the DNA TGTGCCAGTTCGACTAGCGGGCGTATCGAGCAGTACTTC.